The subject of this entry is one TCR beta chain. Only in-frame clones appear in the TCRdb table, and some are missing; sequencing was by immunoSEQ multiplex PCR. The profile shows 55,000 to 70,000 clones, around 94% of them singletons. CDR1 is SEHNR and CDR2 is FQNEAQ in the germline V gene (reference sequence). V trimming: 5 bases; J trimming: 2 bases; junction bases outside the gene matches: 8. The CDR3 spans 15 residues. The data stem from a study of T cell changes during pregnancy in multiple sclerosis. The clonotype comes from a female donor in good health, enrolled as a control in a pregnancy study. Sequenced material: CD8+ T cells from peripheral blood mononuclear cells, taken in the third trimester of pregnancy. The chain employs TRBV7-9 and TRBJ2-7; TRBD1 matches 8 bases. The CDR3 region is CASSPRDRLTYEQYF. The CDR3 region has the DNA TGTGCCAGCAGCCCCCGGGACAGGTTAACCTACGAGCAGTACTTC.